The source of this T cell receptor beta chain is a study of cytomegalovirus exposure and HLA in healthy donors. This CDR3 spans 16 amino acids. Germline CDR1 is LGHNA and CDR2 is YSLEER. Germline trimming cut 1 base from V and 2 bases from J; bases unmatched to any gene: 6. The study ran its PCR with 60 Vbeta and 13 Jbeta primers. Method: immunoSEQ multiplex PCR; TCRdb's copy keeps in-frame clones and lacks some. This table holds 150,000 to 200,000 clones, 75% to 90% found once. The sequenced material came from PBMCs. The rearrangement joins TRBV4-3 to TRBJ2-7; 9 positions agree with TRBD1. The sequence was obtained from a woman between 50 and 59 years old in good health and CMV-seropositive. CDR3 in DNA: TGCGCCAGCAGCCAAGTTCAGGGACAGGGCCCCTACGAGCAGTACTTC. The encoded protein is CASSQVQGQGPYEQYF.